Following are 13 T cell receptor beta chains from one sample sequenced in a study of technical replicates of blood from a handful of donors. Profiled with immunoSEQ multiplex PCR; TCRdb holds only in-frame clones, not every one. The sample lists about 79,000 clones; more than 90% were seen once. Sequences were obtained from T cells isolated from PBMCs. The receptor source for this set is a human donor in good health. Some clones in this sample may be carry-over from other donors' samples.

The rearrangement joins TRBV2 to TRBJ1-2, with D maybe TRBD1 (5 bases). Trimming pared 3 bases from V and 4 bases from J, leaving 12 bases between. Germline V CDR1 and CDR2: SNHLY, FYNNEI. This CDR3 comprises 14 residues. The CDR3 spells CASSDLGARYGYTF. For the CDR3, the DNA is TGTGCCAGCAGTGATTTAGGGGCCCGCTATGGCTACACCTTC.

This clone has a single count. V and J are TRBV9 and TRBJ2-3; TRBD2 agrees at 7 bases. CDR1 and CDR2 from the germline V gene are SGDLS and YYNGEE. This CDR3 is built from 16 residues. With V trimmed by 0 bases and J by 4 bases, 8 bases remained unmatched. Written as DNA, the CDR3 is TGTGCCAGCAGCGTAGATATAGGAGCGGGATCAGATACGCAGTATTTT. Translation gives CASSVDIGAGSDTQYF. The full variable domain, rest sourced from reference TRBV9 and TRBJ2-3, is DSGVTQTPKHLITATGQRVTLRCSPRSGDLSVYWYQQSLDQGLQFLIQYYNGEERAKGNILERFSAQQFPDLHSELNLSSLELGDSALYFCASSVDIGAGSDTQYFGPGTRLTVL.

J is TRBJ2-1 and V is TRBV11-2; D is ambiguous. The ends were cut back, 5 bases at V and 7 bases at J, with 15 bases in the middle. The CDR3 sequence is 14 residues long. Germline values: CDR1 SGHAT, CDR2 FQNNGV. As DNA, the CDR3 is TGTGCCAGCAGCCGGAGCGTATATGATAATGAGCAGTTCTTC. The encoded protein is CASSRSVYDNEQFF.

This chain links TRBV28 with TRBJ2-7, with a weak D call TRBD2 (5 bases). CDR3 length equals 12 residues. V lost 6 bases and J lost 6, with 12 bases in between. Germline V gene lookup returns CDR1 MDHEN and CDR2 SYDVKM. The CDR3 bases are TGTGCCAGCAGAGAGGGTAGTATCGAGCAGTACTTC. This gives the protein CASREGSIEQYF.

The CDR3 spells CSVTGGTNTGELFF. The CDR3 coding sequence is TGCAGCGTTACAGGGGGCACGAACACCGGGGAGCTGTTTTTT. The V and J genes are TRBV29-1 and TRBJ2-2; 9 nucleotides align to TRBD1. The CDR3 length is 14 residues. V shed 5 bases and J 0 bases; nucleotides not matched to a gene: 1. From germline, CDR1 is SQVTM and CDR2 ANQGSEA.

The chain couples TRBV7-8 to TRBJ2-1; 13 bases are shared with TRBD2. V lost 8 bases to trimming and J lost 4 bases; unmatched junction nucleotides: 11. The CDR3 extends over 17 amino acids. Germline CDR1 is SGHVS and CDR2 is FQNEAQ. DNA for the CDR3: TGTGCCAGCCTCAGGACTAGCGGGAGTGGGGATTACAATGAGCAGTTCTTC. Amino acid sequence: CASLRTSGSGDYNEQFF.

The V gene is TRBV7-9, the J gene TRBJ1-1; D unresolved. The CDR3 loop spans 13 amino acids. V lost 4 bases to trimming and J lost 1 base, with 7 bases between them. Germline assignment: CDR1 SEHNR and CDR2 FQNEAQ (reference sequence). In nucleotides, the CDR3 is TGTGCCAGCAGCTCGGGGAGGAACACTGAAGCTTTCTTT. Translated, it gives CASSSGRNTEAFF. The entire variable domain, with the rest obtained from reference TRBV7-9 and TRBJ1-1, is as follows: DTGVSQNPRHKITKRGQNVTFRCDPISEHNRLYWYRQTLGQGPEFLTYFQNEAQLEKSRLLSDRFSAERPKGSFSTLEIQRTEQGDSAMYLCASSSGRNTEAFFGQGTRLTVV.

In this sample, this clone turned up a few times. J is TRBJ2-3 and V is TRBV7-2, with a weak D call TRBD2 (5 bases). This CDR3 has 13 residues. V dropped 5 bases and J dropped 2 bases, with 8 bases sitting between them. The germline V gene has CDR1 SGHTA and CDR2 FQGNSA. The CDR3 loop is CASSRDHTDTQYF. The CDR3 DNA sequence: TGTGCCAGCAGCCGGGATCACACAGATACGCAGTATTTT.

This rearrangement joins TRBV29-1 to TRBJ2-5, with D perhaps TRBD1 (6 bases). CDR1 and CDR2 (germline): SQVTM, ANQGSEA. Trimming pared 8 bases from V and 2 bases from J, leaving 15 bases between. There are 13 residues in the CDR3. Written as DNA, the CDR3 is TGCAGCATTATATGGGGGACACAAGAGACCCAGTACTTC. As protein: CSIIWGTQETQYF.

V gene TRBV30 combines with J gene TRBJ2-7, with 9 bases identical to TRBD2. With V trimmed by 4 bases and J by 6 bases, 7 bases remained unmatched. The CDR3 is 13 amino acids. The germline gives CDR1 GTSNPN, CDR2 SVGIG (reference sequence). CDR3 bases: TGTGCCTGGACGCTAGCGGGGAACCCCGAGCAGTACTTC. Its translation is CAWTLAGNPEQYF.

The sample holds one count of this clone. The chain employs TRBV7-9 and TRBJ2-7; TRBD2 matches at 13 bases. This CDR3 contains 16 residues. The J segment lost 4 bases and the V segment lost 3 bases, leaving 6 bases of the junction unmatched. The germline gives CDR1 SEHNR, CDR2 FQNEAQ (reference sequence). The CDR3 loop reads CASSLTSGRLVYEQYF. The CDR3 nucleotides read TGTGCCAGCAGCTTGACTAGCGGGAGGCTCGTATACGAGCAGTACTTC.

In nucleotides, the CDR3 is TGCGCCAGCAGCCAGACAGGGGGCAGACCTTACGAGCAGTACTTC. It specifies CASSQTGGRPYEQYF. The chain recombines TRBV4-1 with TRBJ2-7, with 10 nucleotides matching TRBD1. V lost 3 bases and J lost 4; bases outside the gene matches: 6. CDR3 size: 15 residues. Per the germline V gene, CDR1 is MGHRA and CDR2 is YSYEKL.

This clone was counted only a few times. V is TRBV6-5 and J is TRBJ1-2; TRBD1 aligns across 7 bases. From germline, CDR1 is MNHEY and CDR2 SVGAGI. The CDR3 runs 14 residues. V lost 7 bases to trimming and J lost 2 bases; unmatched junction nucleotides: 7. The CDR3 protein is CASTSTGTNYGYTF. The CDR3 DNA follows: TGTGCCAGCACCTCGACAGGGACCAACTATGGCTACACCTTC.